This record concerns one T cell receptor (beta chain) sequence. The sample comes from a study of technical replicates of blood from several donors. The repertoire was sequenced with immunoSEQ multiplex PCR; TCRdb's copy has only in-frame clones and lacks some. Among 85,000 to 100,000 clones, approximately 95% were seen once, and the ten largest hold about 0.26%. V was trimmed by 5 bases and J by 5 bases, leaving 13 bases between them. Germline CDR1 SGHVS, CDR2 FNYEAQ. The length of the CDR3 is 14 residues. The chain is built from TRBV7-6 and TRBJ1-5; no clear D gene. Sequences were obtained from T cells isolated from PBMCs. The sequence was obtained from a human donor in good health. As DNA, the CDR3 is TGTGCCAGCAGCCCTGGGCTGGGAGATCAGCCCCAGCATTTT. Protein product: CASSPGLGDQPQHF.